This TCR beta chain is from a study of cytomegalovirus exposure and HLA in healthy donors. Whole-study context: Among over 300 genotyped donors, around 81% fell in the Caucasian-associated ancestry cluster. The study, taken as a whole, reports: A later examination showed that TCR association rates differed by HLA locus, with DRB1 most and HLA-C fewest. Analysis was performed later, and it showed HLA-associated TCR beta chains to be more clonally expanded than equally common others. Certain indistinguishable V segments, among them TRBV6-2 and TRBV6-3, were excluded.

PCR was performed using 60 Vbeta and 13 Jbeta primers. The assay was immunoSEQ multiplex PCR, and TCRdb's table has in-frame clones only and misses some. In total, the table holds about 150,000 clones. Germline CDR1 reads SGHAT; CDR2 reads FQNNGV. This CDR3 has 15 amino acids. Deletions cut 5 bases from V and 7 bases from J, with 17 bases between. Comment on this clone: Its antigen is still unknown.

The V call is TRBV11-2, the J call TRBJ1-4, with D possibly being TRBD1 (5 bases). This receptor was identified in a woman in her 50s in good health and CMV-seronegative. What was sequenced was PBMCs. The CDR3 spells CASSPNGGEGEKLFF. The CDR3, as DNA: TGTGCCAGCAGCCCCAATGGGGGGGAGGGTGAAAAACTGTTTTTT.